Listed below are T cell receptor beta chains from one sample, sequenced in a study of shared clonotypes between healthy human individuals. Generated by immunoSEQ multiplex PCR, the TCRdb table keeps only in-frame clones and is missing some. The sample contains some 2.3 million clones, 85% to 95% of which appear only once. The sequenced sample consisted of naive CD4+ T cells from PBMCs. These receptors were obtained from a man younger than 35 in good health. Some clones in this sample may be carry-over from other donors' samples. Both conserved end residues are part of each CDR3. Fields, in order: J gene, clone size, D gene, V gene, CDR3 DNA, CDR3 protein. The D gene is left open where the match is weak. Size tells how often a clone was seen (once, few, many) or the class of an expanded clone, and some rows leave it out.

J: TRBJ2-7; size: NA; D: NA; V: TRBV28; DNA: TGTGCCAGCACCTCAGGGGGGGACAGGTCCTCCTACGAGCAGTACTTC; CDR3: CASTSGGDRSSYEQYF
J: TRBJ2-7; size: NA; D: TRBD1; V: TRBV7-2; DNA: TGTGCCAGCAGCATGGACAGGGCGGAGCAGTACTTC; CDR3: CASSMDRAEQYF
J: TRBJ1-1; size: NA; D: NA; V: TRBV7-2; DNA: TGTGCCAGCAGCAAAGTGGGTGGGCCCCGGGAAGCTTTCTTT; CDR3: CASSKVGGPREAFF
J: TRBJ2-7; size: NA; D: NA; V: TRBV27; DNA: TGTGCCAGCAGTTTACGGCGGGATTCCTACGAGCAGTACTTC; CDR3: CASSLRRDSYEQYF
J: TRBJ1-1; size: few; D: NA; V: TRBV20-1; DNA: TGCAGTGCTAGTACCGGGACTGAAGCTTTCTTT; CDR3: CSASTGTEAFF
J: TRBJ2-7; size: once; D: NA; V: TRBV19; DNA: TGTGCCAGTAAGATGGGATCGGGGCAGGGACCAACACAGCAGTACTTC; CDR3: CASKMGSGQGPTQQYF
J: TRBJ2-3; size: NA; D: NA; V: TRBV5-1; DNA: TGCGCCAGCAGCTTTTACGGGTCTAGCACAGATACGCAGTATTTT; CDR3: CASSFYGSSTDTQYF
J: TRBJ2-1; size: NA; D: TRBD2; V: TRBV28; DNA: TGTGCCAGCCTAGGCGGGACTAGCGTTTACAATGAGCAGTTCTTC; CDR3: CASLGGTSVYNEQFF
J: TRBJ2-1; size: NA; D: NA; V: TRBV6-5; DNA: TGTGCCAGCAGTTTCGACCGGGCGACCTACAATGAGCAGTTCTTC; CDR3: CASSFDRATYNEQFF
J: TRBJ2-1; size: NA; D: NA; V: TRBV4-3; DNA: TGCGCCAGCAGCCTCAGGGGCTCCTACAATGAGCAGTTCTTC; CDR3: CASSLRGSYNEQFF
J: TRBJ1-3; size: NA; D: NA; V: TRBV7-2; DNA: TGTGCCAGCAGCTTAAAAGGGGCGTCCTCTGGAAACACCATATATTTT; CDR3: CASSLKGASSGNTIYF
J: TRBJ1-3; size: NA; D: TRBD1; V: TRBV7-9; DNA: TGTGCCAGCAGCCCACAGGGGTCTGGAAACACCATATATTTT; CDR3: CASSPQGSGNTIYF
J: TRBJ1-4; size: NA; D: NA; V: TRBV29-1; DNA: TGCAGCGTTGGTTTGGGCAATACGGCTGAAAAACTGTTTTTT; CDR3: CSVGLGNTAEKLFF
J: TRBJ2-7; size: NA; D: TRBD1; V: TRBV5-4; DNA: TGTGCCAGCAGCACCCCTACAGGGGGAAACGAGCAGTACTTC; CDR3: CASSTPTGGNEQYF
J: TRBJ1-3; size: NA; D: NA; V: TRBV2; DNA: TGTGCCAGCAGTGAAGATGAGGTCTCTGGAAACACCATATATTTT; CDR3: CASSEDEVSGNTIYF
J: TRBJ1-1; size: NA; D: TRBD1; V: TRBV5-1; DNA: TGCGCCAGCAGCTTGCAAGGACAGGGGAACACTGAAGCTTTCTTT; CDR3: CASSLQGQGNTEAFF
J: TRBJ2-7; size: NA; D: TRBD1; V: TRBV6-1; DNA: TGTGCCAGCAGTGATAAGGGGGCCAAGTCCTACGAGCAGTACTTC; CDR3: CASSDKGAKSYEQYF
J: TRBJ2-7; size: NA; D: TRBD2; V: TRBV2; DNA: TGTGCCAGCAGTAAAAGGTTTCTAGCGGGATACTACGAGCAGTACTTC; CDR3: CASSKRFLAGYYEQYF
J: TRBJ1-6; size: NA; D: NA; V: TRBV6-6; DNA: TGTGCCAGCAGTTACTCTGGGGTGGGGAATTCACCCCTCCACTTT; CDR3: CASSYSGVGNSPLHF
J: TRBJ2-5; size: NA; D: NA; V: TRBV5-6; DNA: TGTGCCAGCACCTCCACCAGGTTCTACCAAGAGACCCAGTACTTC; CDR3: CASTSTRFYQETQYF
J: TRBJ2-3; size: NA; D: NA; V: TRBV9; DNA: TGTGCCAGCAGCGTAGGTCCTGGCGCAGATACGCAGTATTTT; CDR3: CASSVGPGADTQYF
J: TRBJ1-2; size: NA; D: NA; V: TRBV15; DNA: TGTGCCACCAGCAGAGACCGGGACGGAGCTAACTATGGCTACACCTTC; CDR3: CATSRDRDGANYGYTF
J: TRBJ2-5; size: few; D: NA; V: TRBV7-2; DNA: TGTGCCAGCAGCTCTCAAGAGACCCAGTACTTC; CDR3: CASSSQETQYF
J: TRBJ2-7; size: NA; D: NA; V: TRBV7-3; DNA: TGTGCCAGCAGCTTACGGTCCAAGCAGTACTTC; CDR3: CASSLRSKQYF
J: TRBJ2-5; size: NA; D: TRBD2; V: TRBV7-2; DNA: TGTGCCAGCAGCTTAGCGGGGACTAGCGGCCAAGAGACCCAGTACTTC; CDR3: CASSLAGTSGQETQYF
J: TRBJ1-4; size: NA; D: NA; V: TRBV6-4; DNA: TGTGCCAGCAGTGCTTCGGGACGGTCGGGCGAAAAACTGTTTTTT; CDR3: CASSASGRSGEKLFF
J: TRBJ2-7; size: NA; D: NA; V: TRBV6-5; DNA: TGTGCCAGCACCTCTACAGCGTACGAGCAGTACTTC; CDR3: CASTSTAYEQYF
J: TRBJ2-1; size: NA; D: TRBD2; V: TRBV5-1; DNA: TGCGCCAGCAGCTTAATAGCGGGAGGGCTTAATGAGCAGTTCTTC; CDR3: CASSLIAGGLNEQFF
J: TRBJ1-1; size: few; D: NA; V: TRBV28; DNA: TGTGCCAGCAGTTTTACCGGGACGGTGAACACTGAAGCTTTCTTT; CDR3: CASSFTGTVNTEAFF
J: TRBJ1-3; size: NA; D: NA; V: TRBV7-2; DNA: TGTGCCAGCAGCGCCGGACAGCCGAGGACCGGAAACACCATATATTTT; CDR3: CASSAGQPRTGNTIYF
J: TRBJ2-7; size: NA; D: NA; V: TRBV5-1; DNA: TGCGCCAGCAGCTTGGTGGTAGGGGTCGAGCAGTACTTC; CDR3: CASSLVVGVEQYF
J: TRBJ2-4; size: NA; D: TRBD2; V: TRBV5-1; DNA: TGCGCCAGCAGCCCAGGAAATAAGGGACTAGCGGGGGCCAAAAACATTCAGTACTTC; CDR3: CASSPGNKGLAGAKNIQYF
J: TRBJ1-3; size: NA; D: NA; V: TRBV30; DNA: TGTGCCTGGAGACAAGTGGGCTCTGGAAACACCATATATTTT; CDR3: CAWRQVGSGNTIYF
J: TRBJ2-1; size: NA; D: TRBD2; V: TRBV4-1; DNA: TGCGCCAGCAGCCAAGCCCTATTGCGGGAGAAAAAGAATGAGCAGTTCTTC; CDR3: CASSQALLREKKNEQFF
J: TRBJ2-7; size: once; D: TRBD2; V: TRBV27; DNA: TGTGCCAGCAGTTCCCGTTTAGCGGGAGGGTCCTACGAGCAGTACTTC; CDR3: CASSSRLAGGSYEQYF
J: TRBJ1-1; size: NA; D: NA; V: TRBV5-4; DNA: TGTGCCAGCAGCTCGGGGGGTACGAACACTGAAGCTTTCTTT; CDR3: CASSSGGTNTEAFF